This T cell receptor gamma chain was profiled in a study of γδ T cells in repeated Plasmodium falciparum infection. Background on the study: The natural-infection arm compared Malian children under seasonal malaria with matched Australian children.

This CDR3 spans 12 amino acids. V was clipped by 5 bases and J by 10 bases; unmatched bases: 11. Germline V gene sequence: CDR1 EGSTGY, CDR2 YDSYTSSV. As concerns this clone: The protein held in TCRdb is that of a much larger clone and does not match this DNA's translation at residue 8, likely because of a read error; the protein shown is translated from the DNA.

TCRdb reanalysed the multiplex PCR reads with CATT. The table shows approximately 30,000 gamma-chain clones, with approximately 1.5% occurring only once. Flow sorting of PBMC yielded separate Vgamma9/Vdelta2+ and Vdelta2-negative gammadelta T cell populations for bulk repertoire analysis. The material sequenced was gamma-delta T cells from blood. This chain links TRGV4 with TRGJ1 or TRGJ2. No J segment appears in TCRdb, so it was assigned here by matching the sequence to germline. The receptor was isolated from a pool of human donors (malaria-infected and uninfected, not separated). CDR3 nucleotides: TGTGCCACCTGGGCTGATCACCGGAAGAAACTCTTT. Its translation is CATWADHRKKLF.